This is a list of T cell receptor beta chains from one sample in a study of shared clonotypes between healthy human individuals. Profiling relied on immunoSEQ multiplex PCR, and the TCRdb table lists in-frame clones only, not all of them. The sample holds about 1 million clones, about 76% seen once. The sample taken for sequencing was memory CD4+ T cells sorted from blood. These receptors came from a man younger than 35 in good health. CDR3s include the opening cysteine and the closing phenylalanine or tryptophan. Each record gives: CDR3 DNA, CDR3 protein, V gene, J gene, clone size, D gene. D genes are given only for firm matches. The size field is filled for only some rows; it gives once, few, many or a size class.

cdr3_nt: TGCAGTGCTAGAGATAAACACGAGCAGTACTTC
cdr3_aa: CSARDKHEQYF
v_call: TRBV20-1
j_call: TRBJ2-7
clone_size: NA
d_call: NA

cdr3_nt: TGTGCCAGCAGCCGAAATTGGGGGGAGCTGTTTTTT
cdr3_aa: CASSRNWGELFF
v_call: TRBV2
j_call: TRBJ2-2
clone_size: few
d_call: NA

cdr3_nt: TGCGCCAGCAGCGAGATGACAGGGGGGCCCTACGAGCAGTACTTC
cdr3_aa: CASSEMTGGPYEQYF
v_call: TRBV5-1
j_call: TRBJ2-7
clone_size: NA
d_call: TRBD1

cdr3_nt: TGTGCCAGTAGTATGACGTCGACGGGGGGGAAGAGACGCACAGATACGCAGTATTTT
cdr3_aa: CASSMTSTGGKRRTDTQYF
v_call: TRBV19
j_call: TRBJ2-3
clone_size: NA
d_call: TRBD2

cdr3_nt: TGTGCCAGCACCCTCCGGGTTCAGGGGACTGAAGCTTTCTTT
cdr3_aa: CASTLRVQGTEAFF
v_call: TRBV5-5
j_call: TRBJ1-1
clone_size: NA
d_call: NA

cdr3_nt: TGTGCCAGCAGTCCCCCCGGCAGGGGGCGGAAGGCTTTCTTT
cdr3_aa: CASSPPGRGRKAFF
v_call: TRBV27
j_call: TRBJ1-1
clone_size: many
d_call: TRBD1

cdr3_nt: TGTGCCAGCAGTGAAGGAGGGGCAGGGCGCTATGGCTACACCTTC
cdr3_aa: CASSEGGAGRYGYTF
v_call: TRBV6-1
j_call: TRBJ1-2
clone_size: once
d_call: NA

cdr3_nt: TGTGCCAGCAGCCCGTCTCGAGGGGTGAACACTGAAGCTTTCTTT
cdr3_aa: CASSPSRGVNTEAFF
v_call: TRBV5-4
j_call: TRBJ1-1
clone_size: NA
d_call: NA

cdr3_nt: TGCGCCAGCAGCGCCGGAGGGTCTTTAGACATTCAGTACTTC
cdr3_aa: CASSAGGSLDIQYF
v_call: TRBV5-1
j_call: TRBJ2-4
clone_size: NA
d_call: NA

cdr3_nt: TGTGCCAGCTCAACGGGACAGGGTGGCAATCAGCCCCAGCATTTT
cdr3_aa: CASSTGQGGNQPQHF
v_call: TRBV18
j_call: TRBJ1-5
clone_size: NA
d_call: TRBD1

cdr3_nt: TGCGCCAGCAGCTTGGCTCAGCAAGGGGCCAACGTCCTGACTTTC
cdr3_aa: CASSLAQQGANVLTF
v_call: TRBV5-1
j_call: TRBJ2-6
clone_size: NA
d_call: NA

cdr3_nt: TGTGCCACCAGCAGGGGGGGACAGTTTCAGCCCCAGCATTTT
cdr3_aa: CATSRGGQFQPQHF
v_call: TRBV15
j_call: TRBJ1-5
clone_size: NA
d_call: TRBD1

cdr3_nt: TGTGCTAGCAGCCCTCAGTACTATCAGCCCCAGCATTTT
cdr3_aa: CASSPQYYQPQHF
v_call: TRBV7-7
j_call: TRBJ1-5
clone_size: NA
d_call: NA

cdr3_nt: TGTGCCATCAGGGACCCGGGACAGGGGAACTATGGCTACACCTTC
cdr3_aa: CAIRDPGQGNYGYTF
v_call: TRBV10-3
j_call: TRBJ1-2
clone_size: NA
d_call: TRBD1

cdr3_nt: TGTGCCAGCAGCGGCAGACAGGGACCCAGCAACTATGGCTACACCTTC
cdr3_aa: CASSGRQGPSNYGYTF
v_call: TRBV5-4
j_call: TRBJ1-2
clone_size: NA
d_call: TRBD1

cdr3_nt: TGTGCCTGTGGGACAGGGGGCAATTCACCCCTCCACTTT
cdr3_aa: CACGTGGNSPLHF
v_call: TRBV30
j_call: TRBJ1-6
clone_size: NA
d_call: TRBD1

cdr3_nt: TGTGCCAGCTGCCAGGGGGTGAACACTGAAGCTTTCTTT
cdr3_aa: CASCQGVNTEAFF
v_call: TRBV7-8
j_call: TRBJ1-1
clone_size: NA
d_call: TRBD1

cdr3_nt: TGCGCCAGCAGCTTGGGCGGCCTGAACACTGAAGCTTTCTTT
cdr3_aa: CASSLGGLNTEAFF
v_call: TRBV5-1
j_call: TRBJ1-1
clone_size: NA
d_call: NA

cdr3_nt: TGTGCCAGCAGCTTGGGGACAGGGACTTATCAGCCCCAGCATTTT
cdr3_aa: CASSLGTGTYQPQHF
v_call: TRBV7-9
j_call: TRBJ1-5
clone_size: few
d_call: TRBD1

cdr3_nt: TGTGCCATCAGTGAGTCGGGGGGTAAGGTAAGCGAGCAGTACTTC
cdr3_aa: CAISESGGKVSEQYF
v_call: TRBV10-3
j_call: TRBJ2-7
clone_size: NA
d_call: NA

cdr3_nt: TGCGCCAGCAGCCAGCTAGGGACAGGGGTCAATGAGCAGTTCTTC
cdr3_aa: CASSQLGTGVNEQFF
v_call: TRBV4-3
j_call: TRBJ2-1
clone_size: once
d_call: TRBD1

cdr3_nt: TGTGCCAGCAGCGTAGCCAGGGGCCAAGAGACCCAGTACTTC
cdr3_aa: CASSVARGQETQYF
v_call: TRBV9
j_call: TRBJ2-5
clone_size: NA
d_call: NA

cdr3_nt: TGTGCCAGCAGCCCGATCCTCCTTAGCCCAGGGGGTGAAAAACTGTTTTTT
cdr3_aa: CASSPILLSPGGEKLFF
v_call: TRBV11-3
j_call: TRBJ1-4
clone_size: NA
d_call: TRBD1

cdr3_nt: TGTGCCAGCAGCCAAAGCGGGAGCACAGATACGCAGTATTTT
cdr3_aa: CASSQSGSTDTQYF
v_call: TRBV5-8
j_call: TRBJ2-3
clone_size: once
d_call: NA

cdr3_nt: TGTGCCAGCTCACTTCTCGGCAGGACGGATGGCTACACCTTC
cdr3_aa: CASSLLGRTDGYTF
v_call: TRBV18
j_call: TRBJ1-2
clone_size: NA
d_call: NA

cdr3_nt: TGTGCCAGCAGCGGGGGGGCCGGAGTTTTCACAGATACGCAGTATTTT
cdr3_aa: CASSGGAGVFTDTQYF
v_call: TRBV2
j_call: TRBJ2-3
clone_size: NA
d_call: TRBD2